This TCR beta chain was identified in a study of T cell changes during pregnancy in multiple sclerosis. Germline-derived CDR1 and CDR2 are MNHNS and SASEGT. The V and J ends lost 5 bases and 1 base, in that order; junction bases with no gene match: 6. The CDR3 sequence is 15 residues long. Measured with immunoSEQ multiplex PCR; TCRdb has only the in-frame clones, and not every one. The sample lists roughly 46,000 clones; around 93% were seen once. The sample was CD8+ T cells from peripheral blood mononuclear cells, taken after pregnancy. This chain uses TRBV6-1 with TRBJ1-1; 8 bases align to TRBD1. The receptor was derived from a female donor with multiple sclerosis, enrolled in a pregnancy study. CDR3 in amino acids: CASSQGAIWNTEAFF. For the CDR3, the DNA is TGTGCCAGCAGTCAGGGGGCAATTTGGAACACTGAAGCTTTCTTT.